The rows below give T cell receptor beta chains drawn from one sample of a study of cytomegalovirus exposure and HLA in healthy donors. Libraries were prepared by immunoSEQ multiplex PCR; TCRdb keeps only in-frame clonotypes and omits some of them. The table shows approximately 190,000 clones, with roughly 87% occurring only once. The sequenced sample consisted of PBMCs. The receptor set was obtained from a boy aged 2 to 10 in good health and CMV-seronegative. The CDR3 runs from the conserved cysteine through the conserved F or W. The order of the fields is V gene, J gene, D gene, clone size, CDR3 length, CDR3 DNA, CDR3 protein. D genes are given only for firm matches. Rows may omit the clone size; those that give it use once, few, many or a size class.

>TRBV7-9|TRBJ2-4|.|.|19
TGTGCCAGCAGCGCGAAGACTGACAGCCTCCTGCTAGCCAAAAACATTCAGTACTTC
CASSAKTDSLLLAKNIQYF
>TRBV18|TRBJ1-1|.|.|12
TGTGCCAGCTCACTCCGAGACACTGAAGCTTTCTTT
CASSLRDTEAFF
>TRBV6-1|TRBJ1-2|.|.|21
TGTGCCAGCAGTGAAAGGGGGAAGGGCCGTCCTCAAATCTTGGGCGCAGATGGCTACACCTTC
CASSERGKGRPQILGADGYTF
>TRBV6-5|TRBJ2-1|TRBD2|once|16
TGTGCCAGCAGTTACGGGACTAGCGCTTACTACAATGAGCAGTTCTTC
CASSYGTSAYYNEQFF
>TRBV6-5|TRBJ1-1|.|.|13
TGTGCCAGCAGTTACTCGGGAGGGACTGAAGCTTTCTTT
CASSYSGGTEAFF
>TRBV28|TRBJ1-5|TRBD1|.|16
TGTGCCAGCAGCTCTTTTGGCCCGGACAGGACAGAGCCCCAGCATTTT
CASSSFGPDRTEPQHF
>TRBV7-2|TRBJ2-7|.|.|15
TGTGCCAGCAGCTTAACGCAGGGCCCCTCCTACGAGCAGTACTTC
CASSLTQGPSYEQYF
>TRBV9|TRBJ1-3|TRBD1|once|15
TGTGCCAGCAGCGTATCGACAGGGTCTGGAAACACCATATATTTT
CASSVSTGSGNTIYF
>TRBV27|TRBJ2-6|TRBD1|.|17
TGTGCCAGCAGTTTTGGGACAGGCCCCTCTGGGGCCAACGTCCTGACTTTC
CASSFGTGPSGANVLTF
>TRBV5-1|TRBJ1-1|TRBD1|.|17
TGCGCCAGCACACTGACAGGGGGAACCGTGGTGAACACTGAAGCTTTCTTT
CASTLTGGTVVNTEAFF
>TRBV28|TRBJ2-2|.|.|15
TGTGCCAGCAGTTTGGTCGGGGGAAACACCGGGGAGCTGTTTTTT
CASSLVGGNTGELFF
>TRBV6-1|TRBJ1-5|.|.|14
TGTGCCAGCAGTGAGTTTTCGGGGGAACAGCCCCAGCATTTT
CASSEFSGEQPQHF
>TRBV2|TRBJ1-5|.|.|12
TGTGCCAGCAGAGGGGGCAATCAGCCCCAGCATTTT
CASRGGNQPQHF
>TRBV28|TRBJ2-7|.|.|15
TGTGCCAGCAGATTTAGGGGCCCCAGCTCCTACGAGCAGTACTTC
CASRFRGPSSYEQYF
>TRBV7-9|TRBJ1-4|.|few|15
TGTGCCAGCAGCTTTGGGCAAACAACTAATGAAAAACTGTTTTTT
CASSFGQTTNEKLFF
>TRBV27|TRBJ2-3|.|.|15
TGTGCCAGCAGTTTTGCCGCGGGTAGCGGAGATACGCAGTATTTT
CASSFAAGSGDTQYF
>TRBV5-1|TRBJ2-7|.|.|15
TGCGCCAGCAGCTTGGGAGGCGTTTACTCCTACGAGCAGTACTTC
CASSLGGVYSYEQYF
>TRBV27|TRBJ1-1|.|.|14
TGTGCCAGCAGTTTAATCAGATTCGACACTGAAGCTTTCTTT
CASSLIRFDTEAFF
>TRBV6-5|TRBJ1-1|.|few|13
TGTGCCAGCAATCAAGCAGGACAGACTGAAGCTTTCTTT
CASNQAGQTEAFF
>TRBV9|TRBJ2-3|TRBD2|.|15
TGTGCCAGCAGCGCGGCTAGCGGGTTCACAGATACGCAGTATTTT
CASSAASGFTDTQYF
>TRBV5-1|TRBJ1-1|TRBD1|.|17
TGCGCCAGCAGCAGAGGTGACAGGGGTAGTTTTAGCACTGAAGCTTTCTTT
CASSRGDRGSFSTEAFF
>TRBV5-6|TRBJ1-2|.|.|13
TGTGCCAGCAGCGCGGGGTCCTCCTATGGCTACACCTTC
CASSAGSSYGYTF
>TRBV19|TRBJ1-4|.|.|15
TGTGCCAGTCGGTCCGGGGGACCGATGAATGAAAAACTGTTTTTT
CASRSGGPMNEKLFF
>TRBV19|TRBJ2-3|.|.|13
TGTGCCAGTAGTATTACAGTTGCGGATACGCAGTATTTT
CASSITVADTQYF
>TRBV5-1|TRBJ1-4|TRBD1|.|20
TGCGCCAGCAGCTTGAAGCCAAGGACAGGGGGCGAGCCAACTAATGAAAAACTGTTTTTT
CASSLKPRTGGEPTNEKLFF
>TRBV19|TRBJ2-5|.|.|12
TGTGCCAGTCGTGCGTCTGAAGAGACCCAGTACTTC
CASRASEETQYF
>TRBV28|TRBJ1-2|.|.|13
TGTGCCAGCAGGGCGACAGGTTTCGATGGCTACACCTTC
CASRATGFDGYTF
>TRBV28|TRBJ1-5|TRBD1|.|19
TGTGCCGCAGGGTCTCGAGTGCGAGCGACAGGGGGTCGAAATCAGCCCCAGCATTTT
CAAGSRVRATGGRNQPQHF
>TRBV5-6|TRBJ2-7|.|.|14
TGTGCCAGCAGCTTGTCCGTCTCCCCCAACGAGCAGTACTTC
CASSLSVSPNEQYF
>TRBV5-1|TRBJ2-7|.|.|15
TGCGCCAGCAGCCGCTCGGGGACAGAGGGGGGTGAGCAGTACTTC
CASSRSGTEGGEQYF
>TRBV15|TRBJ1-5|.|.|14
TGTGCCACCAGCAGGGACCCGACGGGGCAGCCCCAGCATTTT
CATSRDPTGQPQHF
>TRBV5-4|TRBJ2-3|TRBD1|.|16
TGTGCCAGCAGCCCCACGGGACAGGTTGGCACAGATACGCAGTATTTT
CASSPTGQVGTDTQYF
>TRBV30|TRBJ1-1|TRBD1|.|8
TGTGCCGGACAGGGAGCTTTCTTT
CAGQGAFF
>TRBV27|TRBJ1-2|.|.|14
TGTGCCAGCAGTGGGGCGGGGGCGAGGGGTGTAGGAACCTTC
CASSGAGARGVGTF